The T cell receptor (beta chain) described here comes from a study of CD4 T cell repertoires in COVID-19. Study-wide points: SARS-CoV and/or HKU1 spike cultures shared between roughly 7 and 25% of SARS-CoV-2 clonotypes.

Donors had recovered from mild-to-severe COVID-19. Germline V gives CDR1 MNHNY, CDR2 SVGAGI (reference sequence). V lost 6 bases to trimming and J lost 5 bases; unmatched junction nucleotides: 3. This CDR3 has 15 amino acids. A word on this clone: What it binds is unknown.

Data came from immunoSEQ multiplex PCR; TCRdb stores just in-frame clones and leaves some out. Among 65,000 to 95,000 clones listed, under 90% were seen once. The rearrangement uses TRBV6-6 and TRBJ2-3; 15 bases are shared with TRBD2. Sequenced material: CD4+ T cells from peripheral blood, taken after recovery from COVID-19. This clonotype originated in a human donor who had COVID-19. The CDR3 region is CASSRTSGREDTQYF. The CDR3 region has the DNA TGTGCCAGCAGCCGGACTAGCGGGAGGGAAGATACGCAGTATTTT.